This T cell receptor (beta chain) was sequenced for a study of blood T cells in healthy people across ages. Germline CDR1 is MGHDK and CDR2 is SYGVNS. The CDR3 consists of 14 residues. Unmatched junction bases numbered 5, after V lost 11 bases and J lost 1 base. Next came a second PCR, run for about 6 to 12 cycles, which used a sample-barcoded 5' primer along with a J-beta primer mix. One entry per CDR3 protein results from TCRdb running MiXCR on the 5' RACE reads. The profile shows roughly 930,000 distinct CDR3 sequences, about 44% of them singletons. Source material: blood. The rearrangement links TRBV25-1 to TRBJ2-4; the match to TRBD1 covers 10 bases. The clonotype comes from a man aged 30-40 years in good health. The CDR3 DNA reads TGTGCCGGACAGGGACAGGGGGCCAAAAACATTCAGTACTTC. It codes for CAGQGQGAKNIQYF.